These 4 T cell receptor beta chains share one sample of origin, sequenced in a study of early T cells in non-severe SARS-CoV-2 infection. TCRdb independently ran MiXCR on the 5' RACE reads; one entry per CDR3 protein. The table has approximately 70,000 distinct CDR3 sequences, roughly 10% seen once. The material sequenced was whole blood. The receptors here all came from an adult who was a healthcare worker with PCR-confirmed SARS-CoV-2 infection or an uninfected control (not recorded which).

The table lists this clonotype with many counts. The V and J genes are TRBV3-1 and TRBJ2-3; perhaps D is TRBD1 or TRBD2 (7 bases each). With 4 bases removed from V and 5 bases from J, the gap between germline ends came to 22 bases. CDR1 LGHDT and CDR2 YNNKEL come from the germline V gene (reference sequence). The CDR3 has 17 residues. CDR3 residues: CASSRLGLGGGKDTQYF. The CDR3 region has the DNA TGTGCCAGCAGCCGGTTGGGGTTGGGAGGGGGCAAAGATACGCAGTATTTT.

This clonotype showed up many times. This chain uses TRBV4-3 with TRBJ1-1; D is unresolved. CDR1 is LGHNA and CDR2 is YSLEER in the germline V gene. The CDR3 is made up of 15 amino acids. V lost 3 bases and J 2 bases, leaving 13 bases between the germline ends. For the CDR3, the DNA is TGCGCCAGCAGCCAGGGCGGTGGACTTAACACTGAAGCTTTCTTT. This translates into CASSQGGGLNTEAFF.

V gene TRBV5-6 combines with J gene TRBJ1-6, with a tentative D call TRBD1 (6 bases). Trimming stripped 1 base from V and 9 bases from J, with 14 bases between. CDR1 is SGHDT and CDR2 is YYEEEE in the germline V gene. The CDR3 covers 15 residues. The CDR3 here is CASSLKGVDFSPLHF. CDR3 sequence (DNA): TGTGCCAGCAGCTTGAAGGGGGTGGATTTTTCACCCCTCCACTTT.

This clonotype occurred many times. The V and J genes are TRBV2 and TRBJ1-5; the D is unclear. V was shortened by 6 bases and J by 4 bases, with 10 bases between the two germline ends. Germline CDR1 and CDR2: SNHLY and FYNNEI. The CDR3 sequence is 13 residues long. CDR3 amino acids: CASRAQENQPQHF. The CDR3 DNA is TGTGCCAGCAGAGCCCAGGAGAATCAGCCCCAGCATTTT.